What follows is one TCR beta chain and its context. Produced via immunoSEQ multiplex PCR; TCRdb's table is partial and in-frame only. Here the sample spans some 80,000 clones, around 89% being singletons. This sample is part of a study of T cell changes during pregnancy in multiple sclerosis. CDR3 length equals 13 residues. CDR1 and CDR2 from the germline V gene are SGHTA and FQGNSA. Trimming pared 6 bases from V and 4 bases from J, leaving 12 bases between. V is TRBV7-2 and J is TRBJ2-5; D unclear. Here the sequenced sample was peripheral blood, taken in the first trimester of pregnancy. This clonotype was obtained from a female donor in good health, enrolled as a control in a pregnancy study. The CDR3 bases are TGTGCCAGCAGAAATGCCGGTAGAGAGACCCAGTACTTC. Protein: CASRNAGRETQYF.